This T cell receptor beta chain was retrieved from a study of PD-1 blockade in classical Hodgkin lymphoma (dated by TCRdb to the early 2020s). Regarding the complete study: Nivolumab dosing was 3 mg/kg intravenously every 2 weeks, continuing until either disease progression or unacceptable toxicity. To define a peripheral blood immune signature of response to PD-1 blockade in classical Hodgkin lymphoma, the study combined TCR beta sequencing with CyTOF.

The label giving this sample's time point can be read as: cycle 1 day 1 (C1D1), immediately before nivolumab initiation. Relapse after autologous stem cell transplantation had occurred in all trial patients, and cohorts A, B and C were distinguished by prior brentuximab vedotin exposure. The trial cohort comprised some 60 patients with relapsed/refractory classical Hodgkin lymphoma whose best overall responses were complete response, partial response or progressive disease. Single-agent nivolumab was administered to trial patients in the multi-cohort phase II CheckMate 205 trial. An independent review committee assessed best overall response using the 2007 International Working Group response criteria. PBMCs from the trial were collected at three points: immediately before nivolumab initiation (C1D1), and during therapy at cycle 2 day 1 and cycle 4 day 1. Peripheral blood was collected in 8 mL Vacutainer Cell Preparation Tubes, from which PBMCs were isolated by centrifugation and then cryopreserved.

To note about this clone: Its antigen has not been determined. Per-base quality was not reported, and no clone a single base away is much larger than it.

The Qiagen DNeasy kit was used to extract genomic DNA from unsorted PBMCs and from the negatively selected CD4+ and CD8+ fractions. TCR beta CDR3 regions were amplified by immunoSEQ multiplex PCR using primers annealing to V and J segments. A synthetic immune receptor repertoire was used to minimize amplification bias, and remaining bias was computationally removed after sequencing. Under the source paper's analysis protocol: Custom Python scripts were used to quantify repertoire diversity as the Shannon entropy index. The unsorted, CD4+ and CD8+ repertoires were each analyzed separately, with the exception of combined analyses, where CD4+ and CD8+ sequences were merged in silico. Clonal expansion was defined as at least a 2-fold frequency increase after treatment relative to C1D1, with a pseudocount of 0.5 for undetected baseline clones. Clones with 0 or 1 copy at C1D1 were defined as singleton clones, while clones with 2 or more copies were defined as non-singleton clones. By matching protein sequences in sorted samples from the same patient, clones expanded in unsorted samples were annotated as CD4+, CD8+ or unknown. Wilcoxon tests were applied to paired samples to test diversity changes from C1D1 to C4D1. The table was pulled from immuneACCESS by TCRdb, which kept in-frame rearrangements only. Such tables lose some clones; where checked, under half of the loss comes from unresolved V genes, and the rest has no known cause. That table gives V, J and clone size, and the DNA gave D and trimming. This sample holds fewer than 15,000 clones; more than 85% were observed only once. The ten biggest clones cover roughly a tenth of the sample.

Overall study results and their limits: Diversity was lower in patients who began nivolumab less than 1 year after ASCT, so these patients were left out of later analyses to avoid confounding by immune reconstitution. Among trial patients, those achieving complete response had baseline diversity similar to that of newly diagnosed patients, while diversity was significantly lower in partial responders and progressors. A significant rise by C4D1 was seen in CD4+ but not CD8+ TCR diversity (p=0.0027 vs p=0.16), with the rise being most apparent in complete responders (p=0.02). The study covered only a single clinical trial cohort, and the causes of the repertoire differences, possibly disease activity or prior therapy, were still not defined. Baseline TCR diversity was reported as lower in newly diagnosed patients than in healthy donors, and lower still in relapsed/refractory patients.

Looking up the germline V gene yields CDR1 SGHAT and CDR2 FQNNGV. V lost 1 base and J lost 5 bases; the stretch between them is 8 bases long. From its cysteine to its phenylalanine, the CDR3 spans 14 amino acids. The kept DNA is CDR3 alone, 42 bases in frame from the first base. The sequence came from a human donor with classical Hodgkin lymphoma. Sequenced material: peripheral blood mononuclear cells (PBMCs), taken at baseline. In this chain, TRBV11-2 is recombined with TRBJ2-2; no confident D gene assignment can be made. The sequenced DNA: TGTGCCAGCAGCTTAGGGGTGGGGACCGGGGAGCTGTTTTTT. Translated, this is CASSLGVGTGELFF.